A single sample is the source of the 25 T cell receptor beta chains below, sequenced in a study of T cell clonality in common variable immunodeficiency. No antigens are known for them. Assay: immunoSEQ multiplex PCR; the TCRdb copy retains only in-frame clones and omits some. Observed are 5,500 to 9,000 clones, no singletons, with the top ten taking 22%. Study-wide findings and caveats: Fewer deletions and N-nucleotide insertions were reportedly seen in common variable immunodeficiency TCR beta sequences.

Sequencing used peripheral blood mononuclear cells. These TCRs come from a human donor with common variable immunodeficiency.

By sample fraction, this clone is medium-sized (0.01 to 0.1%). The sequenced fragment ends 3 residues before the CDR3 boundary, so the rest is inferred from the germline J gene. The chain has TRBV30 and TRBJ2-1; TRBD2 matches at 9 bases. Losses at the gene ends were 0 bases for V and 5 bases for J; bases not matched to a gene: 5. Per germline, CDR1 GTSNPN and CDR2 SVGIG (reference sequence). The CDR3 has 15 residues. The sequenced CDR3 bases are TGTGCCTGGAGTGTTGGTAGCGGGAGAGACAATGAG. Translated: CAWSVGSGRDNE. The whole CDR3 region reads CAWSVGSGRDNEQFF.

A remark on this clone: The read falls 3 residues short of the CDR3 end, and the missing part is taken from the germline J gene. The V and J genes are TRBV19 and TRBJ2-7, with D possibly being TRBD2 (5 bases). The CDR3 extends over 15 amino acids. CDR1 and CDR2 from the germline V gene are LNHDA and SQIVND (reference sequence). The germline V and J ends were trimmed by 2 bases and 1 base, with 12 bases remaining between them. The CDR3 DNA, read in part, is TGTGCCAGTAGTATAACCCTAGCCGTATCCTACGAG. Translated: CASSITLAVSYE. The whole CDR3 protein reads CASSITLAVSYEQYF. The entire variable domain, with the rest obtained from reference TRBV19 and TRBJ2-7, is as follows: DGGITQSPKYLFRKEGQNVTLSCEQNLNHDAMYWYRQDPGQGLRLIYYSQIVNDFQKGDIAEGYSVSREKKESFPLTVTSAQKNPTAFYLCASSITLAVSYEQYFGPGTRLTVT.

Regarding this clone: Coverage ceases 3 residues before the CDR3 finishes, and the germline J gene fills in the end. The rearrangement links TRBV11-2 to TRBJ2-7; D may be TRBD2 (5 bases). Germline V gives CDR1 SGHAT, CDR2 FQNNGV. The CDR3 is 11 amino acids. The V gene lost 3 bases and the J gene lost 5 bases, with 5 bases spanning the gap. Here the CDR3 reads CASSLRDEQYF. The CDR3 DNA, read in part, is TGTGCCAGCAGCTTGCGGGACGAG. The entire variable domain, with the rest obtained from reference TRBV11-2 and TRBJ2-7, is as follows: EAGVAQSPRYKIIEKRQSVAFWCNPISGHATLYWYQQILGQGPKLLIQFQNNGVVDDSQLPKDRFSAERLKGVDSTLKIQPAKLEDSAVYLCASSLRDEQYFGPGTRLTVT.

As for this clone: The DNA ends 3 residues before the CDR3 does, and the rest of the CDR3 is filled in from the germline J gene. This chain uses TRBV18 with TRBJ2-7; maybe TRBD2 (6 bases). V dropped 3 bases and J dropped 0 bases, with 9 bases sitting between them. CDR3 length: 14 amino acids. Germline CDR1 reads KGHSH; CDR2 reads LQKENI. CDR3 protein: CASSPETSSYEQYF. CDR3 DNA, as far as it was read: TGTGCCAGCTCACCTGAGACTAGCTCCTACGAG.

This clone came up many times. The CDR3 end is not reached by the read, which stops 3 residues before it; the germline J gene fills it in. The genes are TRBV6-2 or TRBV6-3 and TRBJ2-7, with 8 bases identical to TRBD1. V lost 6 bases, J lost 0 bases, and 4 bases stayed unmatched. The CDR3 totals 14 residues. Germline CDR1 MNHEY, CDR2 SVGEGT. CDR3 sequence reads: CASRRTGSSYEQYF. The sequenced CDR3 bases are TGTGCCAGCAGACGGACAGGGAGCTCCTACGAG.

By share of the sample, this clone is medium-sized. Sequencing ends 3 residues short of the CDR3 end; the germline J gene provides the rest. The V and J genes are TRBV20-1 and TRBJ2-1; the D gene is possibly TRBD2 (5 bases). CDR1 and CDR2 (germline): DFQATT, SNEGSKA (reference sequence). The CDR3 length is 15 residues. Between the trimmed V and J ends, which lost 4 bases and 7 bases, there was a span of 20 bases. CDR3 bases read: TGCAGTGCTAAGAACTCAAAGGACTGGAGGAATGAG. Amino acid sequence: CSAKNSKDWRNE. The entire CDR3 reads CSAKNSKDWRNEQFF.

This clone is medium-sized (0.01 to 0.1%) within its sample. From the germline J gene comes the end of the CDR3, since the read stops 3 residues before it. The V and J genes are TRBV19 and TRBJ1-6, with D unclear. This CDR3 is built from 18 residues. Germline loops: CDR1 LNHDA, CDR2 SQIVND (reference sequence). With 0 bases removed from V and 0 bases from J, the gap between germline ends came to 12 bases. The chain's CDR3 is CASSIETYQSSYNSPLHF. CDR3 bases read: TGTGCCAGTAGTATAGAGACATATCAAAGCTCCTATAATTCACCC.

By share, this clone ranks as medium-sized (0.01 to 0.1%). The read gets to within 3 residues of the CDR3 end, and the germline J gene fills in the rest. This chain links TRBV18 with TRBJ2-2; TRBD2 matches 8 bases. Germline V gene lookup returns CDR1 KGHSH and CDR2 LQKENI. The length of the CDR3 is 15 residues. After removal of 3 bases from V and 2 bases from J, the junction contained 2 bases not matched to a gene. Here the CDR3 reads CASSPSGINTGELFF. The sequenced CDR3 bases are TGTGCCAGCTCACCTAGCGGGATAAACACCGGGGAG.

Concerning this clone: The read is 3 residues too short to cover the CDR3 end, so that end is filled in from the germline J gene. V and J are TRBV18 and TRBJ2-7, with TRBD1 matching over 7 bases. The CDR3 is 15 amino acids. Germline loops: CDR1 KGHSH, CDR2 LQKENI. The V segment lost 6 bases and the J segment 3 bases; nucleotides outside the gene matches: 11. The CDR3 region is CASSPTGEGIYEQYF. Partial CDR3 DNA: TGTGCCAGCTCCCCTACAGGGGAAGGGATCTACGAG.

This clone was detected ten times or more. The CDR3 goes on 3 residues after the read ends, and that part is filled in from the germline J gene. The rearrangement links TRBV9 to TRBJ2-7; 8 bases are a match to TRBD2. The CDR3 contains 17 residues. Germline CDR1 SGDLS, CDR2 YYNGEE. J lost 2 bases, V lost 0 bases, and 10 bases had no gene match. The CDR3 bases that were read are TGTGCCAGCAGCGTAGATAGCACTAGCGGAAATCCCTACGAG. Translating gives CASSVDSTSGNPYE. The full CDR3 protein is CASSVDSTSGNPYEQYF.

This clone was counted between two and nine times. The CDR3 end falls 3 residues outside the read, so it is completed with the germline J gene. The V gene is TRBV20-1, the J gene TRBJ1-6; TRBD1 agrees at 7 bases. V dropped 3 bases and J dropped 9; count of bases not matched to a gene: 11. This CDR3 spans 15 amino acids. CDR1 and CDR2 from the germline V gene are DFQATT and SNEGSKA (reference sequence). The CDR3 bases that were read are TGCAGTGCTAGTTCTACCGGGACAGTGACTTCACCC. This gives the protein CSASSTGTVTSP. The entire CDR3 reads CSASSTGTVTSPLHF.

This clone was detected many times. Read sequence stops 3 residues before the CDR3 end, and the germline J gene provides the missing end. The rearrangement joins TRBV5-6 to TRBJ2-3; 7 bases map to TRBD2. Losses at the gene ends were 4 bases for V and 0 bases for J; bases not matched to a gene: 5. CDR1 and CDR2 from the germline V gene are SGHDT and YYEEEE. This CDR3 comprises 15 residues. The sequenced CDR3 bases are TGTGCCAGCAGCCCTAGCGGTTATAGCACAGATACG. Translation: CASSPSGYSTDT. The full-length CDR3 reads as CASSPSGYSTDTQYF.

This clone came up a few times. The read halts 3 residues ahead of the CDR3 end, with the missing end drawn from the germline J gene. The genes are TRBV6-2 or TRBV6-3 and TRBJ2-7, with a weak D call TRBD2 (6 bases). With 4 bases removed from V and 2 bases from J, the gap between germline ends came to 12 bases. Per germline, CDR1 MNHEY and CDR2 SVGEGT. CDR3 length equals 14 residues. The chain's CDR3 is CASSSVAAPYEQYF. The CDR3 bases that were read are TGTGCCAGCAGTTCGGTAGCGGCTCCCTACGAG.

This clone was found many times. The read is 3 residues too short to cover the CDR3 end, so that end is filled in from the germline J gene. Other DNA sequences in this specimen translate into the identical CDR3. The J gene is TRBJ2-7, the V gene TRBV20-1, with 8 bases matching TRBD2. The CDR3 has 14 amino acids. The germline CDR1 and CDR2 sequences are DFQATT and SNEGSKA (reference sequence). V dropped 3 bases and J dropped 4; count of bases not matched to a gene: 8. The CDR3 spells CSASMGTRLYEQYF. CDR3 bases read: TGCAGTGCTAGTATGGGGACTAGACTTTACGAG.

This clone was observed a handful of times. Read coverage stops 3 residues before the CDR3 terminus; the germline J gene supplies the remainder. The chain is built from TRBV30 and TRBJ2-3; possible D gene TRBD2, 6 bases. The germline V gene encodes CDR1 GTSNPN and CDR2 SVGIG (reference sequence). Between the trimmed V and J ends, which lost 0 bases and 5 bases, there was a span of 12 bases. The CDR3 spans 14 residues. The CDR3: CAWSVWRGRDTQYF. Incomplete CDR3 DNA: TGTGCCTGGAGTGTATGGAGGGGAAGAGATACG.

This clone came up many times. With the read ending 3 residues before the CDR3 end, the germline J gene is used to fill in that end. The V call is TRBV18, the J call TRBJ2-1; 14 nucleotides align to TRBD2. This CDR3 region has 15 residues. Germline CDR1 reads KGHSH; CDR2 reads LQKENI. With V trimmed by 3 bases and J by 6 bases, 1 base remained unmatched. CDR3 DNA, as far as it was read: TGTGCCAGCTCACCCGGGACTAGCGGGAGCAATGAG. This codes for CASSPGTSGSNE. The whole CDR3 protein is CASSPGTSGSNEQFF.

This clone has at least ten counts. The read ends 3 residues early relative to the CDR3; the germline J gene fills the gap. V usage is TRBV20-1 and J usage is TRBJ2-5; D is perhaps TRBD2 (6 bases). CDR3 size: 13 residues. V lost 6 bases to trimming and J lost 1 base, with 12 bases between them. The germline CDR1 and CDR2 sequences are DFQATT and SNEGSKA (reference sequence). The CDR3 DNA, read in part, is TGCAGTGCCCGCGGGGCTTCCCAAGAGACC. Protein: CSARGASQET. The whole CDR3 region reads CSARGASQETQYF.

This clone was counted only a few times. The read falls 3 residues short of the CDR3 end, and the missing part is taken from the germline J gene. The chain couples TRBV30 to TRBJ2-1; D uncertain. Germline V gene data show CDR1 as GTSNPN and CDR2 as SVGIG (reference sequence). This CDR3 spans 11 amino acids. The V end was cut by 0 bases, the J end by 7 bases, with 4 bases between. The CDR3 spells CAWSVSNEQFF. The sequenced part of the CDR3 DNA is TGTGCCTGGAGTGTGTCTAATGAG.

This clone appeared many times. The DNA ends 3 residues before the CDR3 does, and the rest of the CDR3 is filled in from the germline J gene. The chain combines TRBV28 with TRBJ2-3; possibly TRBD2 for D (6 bases). Trimming pared 7 bases from V and 1 base from J, leaving 12 bases between. The CDR3 length is 14 residues. In germline, CDR1 is MDHEN, CDR2 SYDVKM. The CDR3: CASTRGWGTDTQYF. The CDR3 bases that were read are TGTGCCAGCACCCGGGGGTGGGGCACAGATACG.

This clone was recorded at least ten times. The read terminates 3 residues ahead of where the CDR3 ends, so the germline J gene completes it. This rearrangement joins TRBV13 to TRBJ2-3; no firm D call. Trimming removed 6 bases at V and 3 bases at J, with 4 bases between. The V gene's germline CDR1 is PRHDT and CDR2 FYEKMQ (reference sequence). The CDR3 is made up of 11 amino acids. CDR3 residues: CASSITDTQYF. CDR3 DNA (partial): TGTGCCAGCAGTATAACAGATACG.

Regarding this clone: The read gets to within 3 residues of the CDR3 end, and the germline J gene fills in the rest. The J gene is TRBJ2-1, the V gene TRBV18; TRBD2 is a possible D gene (6 bases). This CDR3 region has 13 residues. The germline CDR1 and CDR2 sequences are KGHSH and LQKENI. Trimming cost V 8 bases and J 4 bases, with 12 bases left between them. CDR3 DNA, as far as it was read: TGTGCCAGCCGGGACTCCTCTTACAATGAG. Encoded protein: CASRDSSYNE. The whole CDR3 sequence reads CASRDSSYNEQFF.

In its sample, this clone was seen many times. With the read ending 3 residues before the CDR3 end, the germline J gene is used to fill in that end. The chain combines TRBV20-1 with TRBJ2-7, with TRBD1 matching 9 bases. CDR1 DFQATT and CDR2 SNEGSKA come from the germline V gene (reference sequence). This CDR3 contains 13 residues. V lost 3 bases to trimming and J lost 3 bases; unmatched junction nucleotides: 3. This chain's CDR3 is CSASGTGNYEQYF. Partial CDR3 DNA: TGCAGTGCTAGCGGGACAGGGAACTACGAG.

The sample holds many counts of this clone. The CDR3 end lies 3 residues beyond the end of the read and is filled in from the germline J gene. The V call is TRBV7-2, the J call TRBJ2-1; the D gene is possibly TRBD2 (5 bases). Germline assignment: CDR1 SGHTA and CDR2 FQGNSA. The CDR3 runs 15 residues. V was cut by 4 bases and J by 4 bases, with 14 bases left in between. CDR3 in amino acids: CASSYEASRYNEQFF. Incomplete CDR3 DNA: TGTGCCAGCAGCTACGAGGCTAGCAGGTACAATGAG.

This clone occurred a few times. With the read ending 3 residues before the CDR3 end, the germline J gene is used to fill in that end. This chain joins TRBV18 and TRBJ2-5; 9 bases are shared with TRBD1. Germline V gives CDR1 KGHSH, CDR2 LQKENI. This CDR3 is built from 13 residues. V dropped 3 bases and J dropped 6; count of bases not matched to a gene: 2. CDR3 DNA, as far as it was read: TGTGCCAGCTCACCGGGACAGGGACAGACC. Protein sequence: CASSPGQGQT. The complete CDR3 sequence is CASSPGQGQTQYF.

This clone rates as medium-sized. The read finishes 3 residues shy of the CDR3 end, and the germline J gene is used to complete it. The rearrangement uses TRBV5-1 and TRBJ2-3, with D possibly TRBD1 on 6 matching bases. The CDR3 covers 16 residues. Germline assignment: CDR1 SGHRS and CDR2 YFSETQ. The V end was cut by 1 base, the J end by 3 bases, with 15 bases between. The part of the CDR3 DNA that was read is TGCGCCAGCAGCTTGTTAGTGTCAGGGGAAACAGATACG. It encodes CASSLLVSGETDT. The CDR3, in full, reads CASSLLVSGETDTQYF.